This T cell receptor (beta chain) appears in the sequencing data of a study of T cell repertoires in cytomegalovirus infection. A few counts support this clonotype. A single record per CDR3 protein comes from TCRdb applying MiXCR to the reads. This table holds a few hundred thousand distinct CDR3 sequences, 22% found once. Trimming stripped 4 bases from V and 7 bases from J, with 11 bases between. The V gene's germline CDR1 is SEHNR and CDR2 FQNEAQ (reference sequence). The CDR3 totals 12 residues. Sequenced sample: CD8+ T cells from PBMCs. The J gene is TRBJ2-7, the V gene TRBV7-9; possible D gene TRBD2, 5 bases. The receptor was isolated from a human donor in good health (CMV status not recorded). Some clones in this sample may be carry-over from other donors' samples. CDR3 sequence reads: CASSSEDWEQYF. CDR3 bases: TGTGCCAGCAGCTCCGAGGACTGGGAGCAGTACTTC.